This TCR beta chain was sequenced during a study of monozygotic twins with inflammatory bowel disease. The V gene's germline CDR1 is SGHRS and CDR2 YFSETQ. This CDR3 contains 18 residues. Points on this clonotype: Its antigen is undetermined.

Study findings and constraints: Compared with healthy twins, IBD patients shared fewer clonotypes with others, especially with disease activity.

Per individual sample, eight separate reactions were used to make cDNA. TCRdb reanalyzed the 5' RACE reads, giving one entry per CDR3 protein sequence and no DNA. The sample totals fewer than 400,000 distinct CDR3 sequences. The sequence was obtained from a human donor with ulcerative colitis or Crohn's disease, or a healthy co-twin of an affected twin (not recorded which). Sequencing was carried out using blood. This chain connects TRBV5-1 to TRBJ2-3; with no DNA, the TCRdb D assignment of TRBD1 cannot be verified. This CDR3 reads CASSLDPGGTILGDTQYF.